The subject of this entry is one TCR beta chain. The germline V gene encodes CDR1 SGHVS and CDR2 FQNEAQ. This CDR3 contains 16 residues. V was clipped by 3 bases and J by 0 bases, with 9 bases between them. Assay used: immunoSEQ multiplex PCR; TCRdb lists only in-frame clones, some missing. This table has tens of thousands of clones, 87% appearing once. This record belongs to a study of T cell responses to AZD1222 COVID-19 vaccine. The TCR sequence derives from an adult who received the AZD1222 COVID-19 vaccine. This chain uses TRBV7-8 with TRBJ2-6, with D maybe TRBD1 (5 bases). The source material was peripheral blood, sampled 28 days after the second AZD1222 dose. This CDR3 reads CASSFDSSSGANVLTF. The CDR3 DNA reads as TGTGCCAGCAGCTTTGACAGTAGCTCTGGGGCCAACGTCCTGACTTTC. The variable domain in full, completed from reference TRBV7-8 and TRBJ2-6, reads GAGVSQSPRYKVAKRGQDVALRCDPISGHVSLFWYQQALGQGPEFLTYFQNEAQLDKSGLPSDRFFAERPEGSVSTLKIQRTQQEDSAVYLCASSFDSSSGANVLTFGAGSRLTVL.